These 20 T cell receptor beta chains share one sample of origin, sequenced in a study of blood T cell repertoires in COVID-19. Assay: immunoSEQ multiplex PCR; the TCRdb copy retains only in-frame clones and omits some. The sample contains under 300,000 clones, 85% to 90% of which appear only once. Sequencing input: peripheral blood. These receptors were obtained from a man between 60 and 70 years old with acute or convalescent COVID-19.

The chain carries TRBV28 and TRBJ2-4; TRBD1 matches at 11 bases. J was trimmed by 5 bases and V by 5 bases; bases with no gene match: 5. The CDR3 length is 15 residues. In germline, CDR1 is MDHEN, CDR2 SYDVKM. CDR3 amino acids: CASSPGQGEENIQYF. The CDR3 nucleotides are TGTGCCAGCAGTCCGGGACAGGGGGAAGAAAACATTCAGTACTTC.

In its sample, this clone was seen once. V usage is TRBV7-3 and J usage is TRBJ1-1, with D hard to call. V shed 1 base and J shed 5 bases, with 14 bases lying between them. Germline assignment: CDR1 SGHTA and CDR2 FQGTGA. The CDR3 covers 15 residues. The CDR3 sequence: CASSLNGGGWTEAFF. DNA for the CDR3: TGTGCCAGCAGCTTAAATGGCGGCGGATGGACTGAAGCTTTCTTT. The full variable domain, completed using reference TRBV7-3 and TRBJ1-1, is GAGVSQTPSNKVTEKGKYVELRCDPISGHTALYWYRQSLGQGPEFLIYFQGTGAADDSGLPNDRFFAVRPEGSVSTLKIQRTERGDSAVYLCASSLNGGGWTEAFFGQGTRLTVV.

CDR3 nucleotides: TGCAGCGTTGAGTCAAGCGTAGCCAAAAACATTCAGTACTTC. Amino acid sequence: CSVESSVAKNIQYF. The chain carries TRBV29-1 and TRBJ2-4, with no clear D. CDR1 is SQVTM, CDR2 ANQGSEA, per germline. CDR3 size: 14 residues. Trimming removed 3 bases from V and 0 bases from J, with 9 bases in between. Complete variable domain (other parts from reference TRBV29-1 and TRBJ2-4): SAVISQKPSRDICQRGTSLTIQCQVDSQVTMMFWYRQQPGQSLTLIATANQGSEATYESGFVIDKFPISRPNLTFSTLTVSNMSPEDSSIYLCSVESSVAKNIQYFGAGTRLSVL.

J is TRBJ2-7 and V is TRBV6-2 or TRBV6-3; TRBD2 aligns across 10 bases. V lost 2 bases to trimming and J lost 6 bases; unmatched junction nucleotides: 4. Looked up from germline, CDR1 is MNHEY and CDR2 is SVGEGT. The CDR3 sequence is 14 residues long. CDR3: CASSYRGLASEQYF. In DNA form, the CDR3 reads TGTGCCAGCAGTTACCGGGGACTAGCGAGCGAGCAGTACTTC.

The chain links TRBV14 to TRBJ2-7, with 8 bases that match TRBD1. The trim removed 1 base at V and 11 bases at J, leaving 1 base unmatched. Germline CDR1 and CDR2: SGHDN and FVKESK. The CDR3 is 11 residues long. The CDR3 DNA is TGTGCCAGCAGCCAAGGGACAGGGAAGTACTTC. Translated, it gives CASSQGTGKYF. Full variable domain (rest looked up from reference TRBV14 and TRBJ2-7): EAGVTQFPSHSVIEKGQTVTLRCDPISGHDNLYWYRRVMGKEIKFLLHFVKESKQDESGMPNNRFLAERTGGTYSTLKVQPAELEDSGVYFCASSQGTGKYFGPGTRLTVT.

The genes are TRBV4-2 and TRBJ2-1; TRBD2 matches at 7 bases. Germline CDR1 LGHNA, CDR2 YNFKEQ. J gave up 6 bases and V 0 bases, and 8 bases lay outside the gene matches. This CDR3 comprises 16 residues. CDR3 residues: CASSQEGTGGLNEQFF. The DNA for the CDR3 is TGTGCCAGCAGCCAAGAGGGGACGGGAGGCCTCAATGAGCAGTTCTTC.

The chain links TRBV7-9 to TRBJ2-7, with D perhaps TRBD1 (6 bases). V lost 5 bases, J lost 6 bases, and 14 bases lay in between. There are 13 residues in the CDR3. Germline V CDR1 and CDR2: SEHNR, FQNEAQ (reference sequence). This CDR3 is CASSQGNLGEQYF. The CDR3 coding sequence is TGTGCCAGCAGCCAGGGGAACTTGGGCGAGCAGTACTTC.

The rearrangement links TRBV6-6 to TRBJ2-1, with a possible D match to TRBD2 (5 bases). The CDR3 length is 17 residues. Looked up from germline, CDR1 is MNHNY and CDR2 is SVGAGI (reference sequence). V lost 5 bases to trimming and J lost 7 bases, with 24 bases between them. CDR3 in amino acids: CASSPSLPGLRGNEQFF. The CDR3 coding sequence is TGTGCCAGCAGTCCAAGTCTGCCCGGACTTCGGGGAAATGAGCAGTTCTTC.

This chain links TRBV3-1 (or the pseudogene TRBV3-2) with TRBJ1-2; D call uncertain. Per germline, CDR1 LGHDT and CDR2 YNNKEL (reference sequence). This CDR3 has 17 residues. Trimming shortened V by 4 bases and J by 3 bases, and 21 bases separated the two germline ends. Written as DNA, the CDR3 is TGTGCCAGCAGCCCTACTAATCCGGGAAGAGGCGACTATGGCTACACCTTC. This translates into CASSPTNPGRGDYGYTF.

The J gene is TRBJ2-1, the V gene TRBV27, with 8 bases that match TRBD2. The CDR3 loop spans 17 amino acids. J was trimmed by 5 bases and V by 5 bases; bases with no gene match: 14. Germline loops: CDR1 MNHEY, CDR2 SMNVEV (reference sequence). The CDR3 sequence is CASSPLGWAGGDNEQFF. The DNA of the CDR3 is TGTGCCAGCAGTCCACTGGGATGGGCGGGAGGCGACAATGAGCAGTTCTTC.

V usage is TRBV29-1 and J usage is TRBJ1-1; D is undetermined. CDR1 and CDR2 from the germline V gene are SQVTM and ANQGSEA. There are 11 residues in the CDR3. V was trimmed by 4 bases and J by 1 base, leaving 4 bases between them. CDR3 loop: CSVGRNTEAFF. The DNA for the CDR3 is TGCAGCGTTGGGAGGAACACTGAAGCTTTCTTT.

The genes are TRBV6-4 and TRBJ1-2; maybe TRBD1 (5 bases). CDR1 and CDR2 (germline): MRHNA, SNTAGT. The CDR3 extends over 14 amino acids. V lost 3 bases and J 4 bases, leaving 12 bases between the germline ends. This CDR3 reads CASSDRGWVYGYTF. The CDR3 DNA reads TGTGCCAGCAGTGATAGGGGCTGGGTCTATGGCTACACCTTC.

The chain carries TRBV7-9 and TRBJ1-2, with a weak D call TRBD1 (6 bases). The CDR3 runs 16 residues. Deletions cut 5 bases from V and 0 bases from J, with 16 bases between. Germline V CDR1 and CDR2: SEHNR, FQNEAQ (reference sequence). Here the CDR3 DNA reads TGTGCCAGCAGCCCCCCGGACAGCTCTCCTAACTATGGCTACACCTTC. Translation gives CASSPPDSSPNYGYTF.

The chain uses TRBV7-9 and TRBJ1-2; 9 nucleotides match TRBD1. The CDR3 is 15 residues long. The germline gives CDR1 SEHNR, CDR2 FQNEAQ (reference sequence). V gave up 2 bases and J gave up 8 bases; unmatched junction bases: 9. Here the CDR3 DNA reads TGTGCCAGCAGCTTATCCACCGGGACAGGGTTAGGCTACACCTTC. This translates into CASSLSTGTGLGYTF.

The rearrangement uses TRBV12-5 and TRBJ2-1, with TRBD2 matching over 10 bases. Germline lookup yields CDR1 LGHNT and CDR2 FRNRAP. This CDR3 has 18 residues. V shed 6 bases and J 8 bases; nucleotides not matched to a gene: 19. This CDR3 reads CASGSQEWASGRRYEQFF. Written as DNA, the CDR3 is TGTGCTAGTGGCTCCCAGGAATGGGCTAGCGGGAGAAGGTATGAGCAGTTCTTC.

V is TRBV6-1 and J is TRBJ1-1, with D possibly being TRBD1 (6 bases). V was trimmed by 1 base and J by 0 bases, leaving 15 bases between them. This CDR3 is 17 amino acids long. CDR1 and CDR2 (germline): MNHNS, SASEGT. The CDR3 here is CASSEERMGHLNTEAFF. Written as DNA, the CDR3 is TGTGCCAGCAGTGAAGAGCGTATGGGACACTTGAACACTGAAGCTTTCTTT.

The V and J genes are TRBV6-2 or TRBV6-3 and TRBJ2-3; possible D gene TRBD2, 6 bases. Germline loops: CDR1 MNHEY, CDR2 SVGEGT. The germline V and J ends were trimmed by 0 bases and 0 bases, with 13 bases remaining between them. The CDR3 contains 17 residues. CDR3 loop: CASSYSGSGYSTDTQYF. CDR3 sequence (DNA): TGTGCCAGCAGTTACTCGGGTAGCGGATATAGCACAGATACGCAGTATTTT.

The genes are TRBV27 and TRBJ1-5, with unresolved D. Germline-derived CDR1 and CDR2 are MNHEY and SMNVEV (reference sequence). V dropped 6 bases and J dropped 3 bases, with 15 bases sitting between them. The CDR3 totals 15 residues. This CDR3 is CASSRNGLNNQPQHF. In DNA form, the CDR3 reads TGTGCCAGCAGCCGGAATGGACTCAACAATCAGCCCCAGCATTTT.

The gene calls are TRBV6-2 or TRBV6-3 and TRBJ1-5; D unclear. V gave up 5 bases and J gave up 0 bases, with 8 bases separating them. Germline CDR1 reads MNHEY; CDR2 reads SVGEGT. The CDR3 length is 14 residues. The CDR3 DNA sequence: TGTGCCAGCAGTCTTCCCAGTAGCAATCAGCCCCAGCATTTT. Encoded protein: CASSLPSSNQPQHF.

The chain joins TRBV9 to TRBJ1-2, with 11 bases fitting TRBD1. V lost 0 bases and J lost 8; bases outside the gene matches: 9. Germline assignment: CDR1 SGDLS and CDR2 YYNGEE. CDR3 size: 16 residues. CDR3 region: CASSVDGGQGARGYTF. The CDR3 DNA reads TGTGCCAGCAGCGTAGACGGCGGACAGGGGGCCCGAGGCTACACCTTC.